A single sample is the source of the 6 T cell receptor beta chains below, sequenced in a study of metastatic and nonmetastatic thyroid tumors. TCRdb called clones again from the PCR reads with MiXCR. The sample has over 4,000 clones, about 37% seen once. No treatment had been given to any patient before thyroid surgery. Source material: tumor tissue. These receptors came from a male donor with papillary thyroid cancer or a benign thyroid nodule (not recorded which). Some clones in this sample may be carry-over from other donors' samples.

In its sample, this clone was seen a few times. The rearrangement links TRBV2 to TRBJ2-3; 10 positions agree with TRBD1. V lost 4 bases to trimming and J lost 7 bases; unmatched junction nucleotides: 8. This CDR3 has 15 amino acids. Germline CDR1 SNHLY, CDR2 FYNNEI. The CDR3 DNA sequence: TGTGCCAGCAGTGGGGACAGGGGAGGTGGGAATACGCAGTATTTT. Translated, it gives CASSGDRGGGNTQYF.

The chain combines TRBV11-1 with TRBJ2-7; D may correspond to TRBD1 or TRBD2 (5 bases each). Germline CDR1 SGHAT, CDR2 FQDESV (reference sequence). Trimming removed 7 bases from V and 1 base from J, with 14 bases in between. This CDR3 spans 14 amino acids. In nucleotides, the CDR3 is TGTGCCAGCACAAGACAGCGGAATTCCTACGAGCAGTACTTC. Residues: CASTRQRNSYEQYF. Full variable domain (rest looked up from reference TRBV11-1 and TRBJ2-7): EAEVAQSPRYKITEKSQAVAFWCDPISGHATLYWYRQILGQGPELLVQFQDESVVDDSQLPKDRFSAERLKGVDSTLKIQPAELGDSAMYLCASTRQRNSYEQYFGPGTRLTVT.

The genes are TRBV20-1 and TRBJ2-7; D not resolved. The CDR3 sequence is 12 residues long. With 1 base removed from V and 4 bases from J, the gap between germline ends came to 8 bases. Germline V gene lookup returns CDR1 DFQATT and CDR2 SNEGSKA (reference sequence). The CDR3 sequence is CSARALGYEQYF. CDR3 coding DNA: TGCAGTGCTAGAGCCCTCGGGTACGAGCAGTACTTC.

This clone came up a few times. The CDR3 reads CASSEAWWTGVHTEAFF. The CDR3 DNA reads as TGTGCCAGCAGTGAGGCCTGGTGGACAGGCGTTCACACTGAAGCTTTCTTT. The V call is TRBV6-1, the J call TRBJ1-1; TRBD1 agrees at 7 bases. The junction had 13 bases not matched to a gene; V was cut back by 3 bases and J by 3 bases. Looked up from germline, CDR1 is MNHNS and CDR2 is SASEGT. The CDR3 has 17 residues.

The chain is built from TRBV7-2 and TRBJ2-6; the D is unclear. The V end was cut by 6 bases, the J end by 0 bases, with 6 bases between. The germline gives CDR1 SGHTA, CDR2 FQGNSA. The CDR3 totals 14 residues. The CDR3 sequence is CASSSVSGANVLTF. In DNA, the CDR3 is TGTGCCAGCAGTTCGGTCTCTGGGGCCAACGTCCTGACTTTC.

About this clone itself: The junction differs from germline at one of its ends, possibly a read error. J is TRBJ2-7 and V is TRBV6-1, with 12 bases matching TRBD2. This CDR3 comprises 16 residues. Germline CDR1 and CDR2: MNHNS and SASEGT. CDR3 bases: TGTTCCAGCAGAGCAGGACTAGCGGGAAATCGTTACGAGCAGTACTTC. As protein: CSSRAGLAGNRYEQYF.